These 31 T cell receptor beta chains originate from one sample sequenced in a study of blood T cells in healthy people across ages. A second PCR, run for roughly 7 to 11 cycles, used a sample-barcoded 5' primer plus a J-beta primer mix. TCRdb fed the 5' RACE reads into MiXCR, producing one record per CDR3 protein. The sample holds 2 million or so distinct CDR3 sequences, just under 50% seen once. Specimen: blood. The receptors stem from a woman in her thirties or forties in good health.

The table lists this clonotype with a few counts. The J gene is TRBJ2-5, the V gene TRBV6-2 or TRBV6-3; maybe TRBD1 (6 bases). The ends were cut back, 6 bases at V and 2 bases at J, with 10 bases in the middle. Germline lookup yields CDR1 MNHEY and CDR2 SVGEGT. The CDR3 consists of 13 residues. This CDR3 reads CASRGHQQETQYF. CDR3 DNA sequence: TGTGCCAGCAGGGGACACCAACAAGAGACCCAGTACTTC.

This chain uses TRBV5-1 with TRBJ2-7; 13 nucleotides line up with TRBD2. The CDR3 runs 16 residues. J lost 4 bases, V lost 4 bases, and 8 bases had no gene match. CDR1 and CDR2 from the germline V gene are SGHRS and YFSETQ. DNA for the CDR3: TGCGCCAGCAGCCCCTTGACTAGCGGGGGGCCGTACGAGCAGTACTTC. Its translation: CASSPLTSGGPYEQYF.

V and J are TRBV12-3 or TRBV12-4 and TRBJ1-2; 8 nucleotides line up with TRBD1. The V and J ends lost 3 bases and 4 bases, in that order; junction bases with no gene match: 10. This CDR3 is built from 16 residues. This chain's CDR3 is CASSLWQGAGVYGYTF. CDR3 in DNA: TGTGCCAGCAGTTTGTGGCAGGGGGCAGGGGTCTATGGCTACACCTTC.

This clonotype was seen a few times. CDR3 coding DNA: TGTGCCAGCAGCCAAACCTGGAACACAGATACGCAGTATTTT. Its protein product is CASSQTWNTDTQYF. This chain joins TRBV4-2 and TRBJ2-3; no clear D gene. Looked up from germline, CDR1 is LGHNA and CDR2 is YNFKEQ. Trimming cost V 2 bases and J 2 bases, with 8 bases left between them. The CDR3 runs to 14 residues.

The sample holds a few counts of this clonotype. V gene TRBV27 combines with J gene TRBJ2-4, with D unresolved. The length of the CDR3 is 15 residues. Germline V gene data show CDR1 as MNHEY and CDR2 as SMNVEV (reference sequence). Trimming pared 0 bases from V and 0 bases from J, leaving 6 bases between. The chain's CDR3 is CASSLSTLAKNIQYF. The CDR3 region has the DNA TGTGCCAGCAGTTTATCCACACTAGCCAAAAACATTCAGTACTTC.

There are a few counts of this clonotype. The chain has TRBV6-2 or TRBV6-3 and TRBJ2-5; tentatively, D is TRBD1 (6 bases). Gene TRBJ2-7 matches the end of the DNA better, so the J call may be wrong. The germline CDR1 and CDR2 sequences are MNHEY and SVGEGT. The CDR3 consists of 11 residues. The CDR3 reads CASTQGNEQYF. The CDR3 coding sequence is TGTGCCAGCACACAGGGAAACGAGCAGTACTTC.

This rearrangement joins TRBV7-8 to TRBJ2-1; TRBD2 is a possible D gene (6 bases). The CDR3 covers 15 residues. The germline CDR1 and CDR2 sequences are SGHVS and FQNEAQ. Between the trimmed V and J ends, which lost 2 bases and 6 bases, there was a span of 14 bases. The CDR3 nucleotides are TGTGCCAGCAGCTTACGGGTGACTAGGGCCAATGAGCAGTTCTTC. Translating gives CASSLRVTRANEQFF.

This chain links TRBV6-1 with TRBJ2-3, with D uncertain. The V end lost 6 bases, the J end lost 0 bases, and 22 bases lay between the germline ends. The germline V gene has CDR1 MNHNS and CDR2 SASEGT. CDR3 length equals 18 residues. CDR3 nucleotides: TGTGCCAGCAGCCGTTACGCCCGGCGGACGGGCAGCACAGATACGCAGTATTTT. It specifies CASSRYARRTGSTDTQYF.

This sequence joins TRBV6-1 and TRBJ2-1, with 13 bases fitting TRBD2. The length of the CDR3 is 19 residues. In germline, CDR1 is MNHNS, CDR2 SASEGT. Trimming removed 2 bases from V and 13 bases from J; junction bases left unmatched: 20. CDR3 coding DNA: TGTGCCAGCAGTGAACCCTCTGCTACTAGCGGGGGGGCTGGAGAGACCCAGTTCTTC. Its protein is CASSEPSATSGGAGETQFF.

This chain joins TRBV20-1 and TRBJ2-3; D is perhaps TRBD2 (6 bases). Germline V gene sequence: CDR1 DFQATT, CDR2 SNEGSKA (reference sequence). The germline V and J ends were trimmed by 0 bases and 2 bases, with 18 bases remaining between them. The CDR3 has 17 amino acids. The CDR3 reads CSARDHKEGRNTDTQYF. Written as DNA, the CDR3 is TGCAGTGCTAGAGATCATAAGGAGGGGCGAAACACAGATACGCAGTATTTT.

This rearrangement joins TRBV7-2 to TRBJ2-2; D gene unclear. Between the trimmed V and J ends, which lost 5 bases and 2 bases, there was a span of 12 bases. Germline CDR1 is SGHTA and CDR2 is FQGNSA. This CDR3 is 15 amino acids long. CDR3 loop: CASSPYGPNTGELFF. The CDR3, as DNA: TGTGCCAGCAGCCCCTACGGCCCAAACACCGGGGAGCTGTTTTTT.

This clonotype occurred a few times. V is TRBV4-2 and J is TRBJ2-1; 8 nucleotides agree with TRBD1. The germline CDR1 and CDR2 sequences are LGHNA and YNFKEQ. The V and J ends lost 1 base and 4 bases, in that order; junction bases with no gene match: 9. The CDR3 is made up of 17 amino acids. The CDR3 protein is CASSQGDGTGGYNEQFF. In DNA form, the CDR3 reads TGTGCCAGCAGCCAAGGTGACGGAACAGGGGGTTACAATGAGCAGTTCTTC.

Details on this clonotype: This may stem from a read error, because a much larger clone lies one nucleotide away. The chain combines TRBV20-1 with TRBJ2-7; D might be TRBD1 (6 bases). CDR1 DFQATT and CDR2 SNEGSKA come from the germline V gene (reference sequence). The CDR3 has 14 residues. V was pared by 6 bases and J by 0 bases, with 15 bases between. CDR3 sequence reads: CSARGRASSYEQYF. CDR3 sequence (DNA): TGCAGTGCCAGGGGACGAGCGTCCTCCTACGAGCAGTACTTC.

The count of this clonotype is one. The rearrangement uses TRBV28 and TRBJ2-7; D might be TRBD1 (5 bases). The CDR3 sequence is 15 residues long. V was trimmed by 5 bases and J by 3 bases, leaving 17 bases between them. Germline V CDR1 and CDR2: MDHEN, SYDVKM. The CDR3 nucleotides are TGTGCCAGCAGTGTACCCGGAGACAGACACTACGAGCAGTACTTC. This translates into CASSVPGDRHYEQYF. The whole variable domain, remainder taken from reference TRBV28 and TRBJ2-7, is DVKVTQSSRYLVKRTGEKVFLECVQDMDHENMFWYRQDPGLGLRLIYFSYDVKMKEKGDIPEGYSVSREKKERFSLILESASTNQTSMYLCASSVPGDRHYEQYFGPGTRLTVT.

The genes are TRBV9 and TRBJ1-3; D unclear. Germline CDR1 is SGDLS and CDR2 is YYNGEE. Trimming removed 2 bases from V and 1 base from J, with 16 bases in between. The CDR3 loop spans 17 amino acids. The CDR3, as DNA: TGTGCCAGCAGCGTCTCGTCCAGTCGGTCGTCTGGAAACACCATATATTTT. Encoded protein: CASSVSSSRSSGNTIYF. Full variable domain (missing parts from reference TRBV9 and TRBJ1-3): DSGVTQTPKHLITATGQRVTLRCSPRSGDLSVYWYQQSLDQGLQFLIQYYNGEERAKGNILERFSAQQFPDLHSELNLSSLELGDSALYFCASSVSSSRSSGNTIYFGEGSWLTVV.

Concerning this clonotype: Compared with germline, one end of the junction differs, possibly owing to a read error. This chain connects TRBV7-2 to TRBJ2-1, with D possibly being TRBD2 (7 bases). This CDR3 region has 15 residues. CDR1 and CDR2 (germline): SGHTA, FQGNSA. The CDR3 here is CASSLGGGAPNEQFF. The CDR3 coding sequence is TGTGCCAGCAGTTTAGGGGGGGGGGCTCCCAATGAGCAGTTCTTC.

The chain carries TRBV7-9 and TRBJ1-4; D uncertain. This CDR3 comprises 13 residues. Germline V gives CDR1 SEHNR, CDR2 FQNEAQ (reference sequence). V was shortened by 6 bases and J by 7 bases, with 12 bases between the two germline ends. CDR3 coding DNA: TGTGCCAGCAGTTTACGGGGTAGTGAAAAACTGTTTTTT. Translated, it gives CASSLRGSEKLFF.

V is TRBV13 and J is TRBJ1-1, with D tentatively TRBD1 (5 bases). CDR1 is PRHDT and CDR2 is FYEKMQ in the germline V gene (reference sequence). CDR3 length: 13 residues. V was shortened by 3 bases and J by 8 bases, with 13 bases between the two germline ends. The DNA for the CDR3 is TGTGCCAGCAGCTTGGCCGGGACCCTGGAAGCTTTCTTT. This codes for CASSLAGTLEAFF.

V gene TRBV7-2 combines with J gene TRBJ2-7; TRBD1 might be the D (5 bases). Germline-derived CDR1 and CDR2 are SGHTA and FQGNSA. The CDR3 length is 16 residues. V lost 1 base and J lost 2, with 15 bases in between. The DNA for the CDR3 is TGTGCCAGCAGCTTAGGGGTGCCACAGGAAGCCTACGAGCAGTACTTC. It translates to CASSLGVPQEAYEQYF.

The chain carries TRBV20-1 and TRBJ1-6; tentatively, D is TRBD1 (5 bases). The germline V and J ends were trimmed by 3 bases and 9 bases, with 18 bases remaining between them. The germline gives CDR1 DFQATT, CDR2 SNEGSKA (reference sequence). The CDR3 is 15 residues long. CDR3 coding DNA: TGCAGTGCTAGTGGTCCGGGACGGACTACTTCACCCCTCCACTTT. Protein: CSASGPGRTTSPLHF.

This clonotype was detected only a few times. The chain employs TRBV4-3 and TRBJ2-1; no clear D gene. CDR3 length: 15 residues. Germline CDR1 LGHNA, CDR2 YSLEER. V was trimmed by 0 bases and J by 12 bases, leaving 18 bases between them. As DNA, the CDR3 is TGCGCCAGCAGCCAAGATCTCTTGTCGCAGCCACGGCAGTTCTTC. Translation gives CASSQDLLSQPRQFF.

This clonotype was found a few times. The chain is built from TRBV3-1 and TRBJ2-3; D unclear. The CDR3 spans 14 residues. Trimming shortened V by 1 base and J by 1 base, and 6 bases separated the two germline ends. Germline CDR1 and CDR2: LGHDT and YNNKEL (reference sequence). CDR3 DNA: TGTGCCAGCAGCCAAGCGTGGGGCACAGATACGCAGTATTTT. It yields the protein CASSQAWGTDTQYF.

This clonotype was counted only a few times. CDR3 residues: CATGQSSYEQYF. For the CDR3, the DNA is TGTGCCACTGGACAGAGCTCCTACGAGCAGTACTTC. J is TRBJ2-7 and V is TRBV7-2, with a weak D call TRBD1 (6 bases). Trimming removed 10 bases at V and 0 bases at J, with 10 bases between. CDR1 SGHTA and CDR2 FQGNSA come from the germline V gene. CDR3 length: 12 residues. The entire variable domain, with the rest obtained from reference TRBV7-2 and TRBJ2-7, is as follows: GAGVSQSPSNKVTEKGKDVELRCDPISGHTALYWYRQSLGQGLEFLIYFQGNSAPDKSGLPSDRFSAERTGGSVSTLTIQRTQQEDSAVYLCATGQSSYEQYFGPGTRLTVT.

The chain uses TRBV25-1 and TRBJ2-3, with 10 bases fitting TRBD2. V shed 5 bases and J 5 bases; nucleotides not matched to a gene: 10. Germline CDR1 is MGHDK and CDR2 is SYGVNS. The CDR3 runs 16 residues. CDR3 DNA: TGTGCCAGCAGTATCCAAGCGGGGGGGCCTAGAGATACGCAGTATTTT. Protein: CASSIQAGGPRDTQYF.

V usage is TRBV15 and J usage is TRBJ2-7; D is unclear. The tail of the sequence fits TRBJ2-5 better, so the J call may be wrong. The CDR3 runs 13 residues. Germline-derived CDR1 and CDR2 are LNHNV and YYDKDF (reference sequence). The CDR3 DNA sequence: TGTGCCACCAGCAGAGATGGGGTCGGGACCCAGTACTTC. Translation gives CATSRDGVGTQYF.

The CDR3 coding sequence is TGTGCCAGCAGTGGAAAGGTCCTCACCGGGGAGCTGTTTTTT. Translated: CASSGKVLTGELFF. This chain uses TRBV6-1 with TRBJ2-2; D call uncertain. Germline assignment: CDR1 MNHNS and CDR2 SASEGT. This CDR3 contains 14 residues. The V end lost 4 bases, the J end lost 4 bases, and 10 bases lay between the germline ends.

The chain recombines TRBV6-5 with TRBJ2-7; TRBD1 aligns across 9 bases. The ends lost 5 bases at V and 2 bases at J; junction bases unmatched: 7. Germline CDR1 and CDR2: MNHEY and SVGAGI. CDR3 length: 15 residues. CDR3 sequence reads: CASSLRTGAPYEQYF. The CDR3 bases are TGTGCCAGCAGTCTCAGGACAGGGGCACCCTACGAGCAGTACTTC.

This clonotype was found once. The gene calls are TRBV11-1 and TRBJ2-1; weak D call: TRBD1 (6 bases). The J call is uncertain, as TRBJ2-7 better fits the DNA end. CDR1 and CDR2 (germline): SGHAT, FQDESV (reference sequence). The CDR3 has 14 residues. Here the CDR3 DNA reads TGTGCCAGCAGACCCCGCTGGACAGACAATGAGCAGTACTTC. As protein: CASRPRWTDNEQYF.

The V call is TRBV28, the J call TRBJ2-1; a possible D gene is TRBD2 (6 bases). This CDR3 has 13 residues. The V gene lost 5 bases and the J gene lost 11 bases, with 16 bases spanning the gap. In germline, CDR1 is MDHEN, CDR2 SYDVKM. The DNA of the CDR3 is TGTGCCAGCAGTCCGTCGGGACTTAGGCAGCAGTTCTTC. Encoded protein: CASSPSGLRQQFF.

This clonotype was seen more than once but under ten times. The chain links TRBV18 to TRBJ2-5; D is perhaps TRBD2 (6 bases). Germline values: CDR1 KGHSH, CDR2 LQKENI. The CDR3 totals 17 residues. Trimming cost V 6 bases and J 3 bases, with 23 bases left between them. The CDR3 nucleotides are TGTGCCAGCTCCAAGCCTATCCCGCGGGACGGAAAAGAGACCCAGTACTTC. Residues: CASSKPIPRDGKETQYF.

J is TRBJ2-7 and V is TRBV6-2 or TRBV6-3; D is perhaps TRBD1 (6 bases). The CDR3 is 16 residues long. Germline loops: CDR1 MNHEY, CDR2 SVGEGT. V shed 6 bases and J shed 0 bases, with 18 bases lying between them. CDR3 in amino acids: CASRAVLRDTSYEQYF. The CDR3 DNA reads TGTGCCAGCAGAGCGGTCCTCCGGGACACCTCCTACGAGCAGTACTTC.